This T cell receptor (beta chain) was found in a study of OX40 agonist ivuxolimab in advanced cancers. Study background: Every 2 weeks, ivuxolimab was infused into the patients intravenously at between 0.01 and 10 mg/kg. Of the patients, three showed partial responses, one with hepatocellular carcinoma and two with cutaneous melanoma. Study-wide results and limits: Among the lowest levels of clonal expansion were found in partial responders at 0.1-3.0 mg/kg.

The germline V gene encodes CDR1 LNHDA and CDR2 SQIVND (reference sequence). V dropped 10 bases and J dropped 1 base, with 21 bases sitting between them. The CDR3 covers 16 residues. On this clone itself: Its target is not known.

The assay was immunoSEQ multiplex PCR, and TCRdb's table has in-frame clones only and misses some. The repertoire has roughly 32,000 clones, about 93% of them found once; the top ten carry approximately 3.8%. The starting material was CD4+ or CD8+ T cells sorted from blood, obtained in a trial of the OX40 agonist ivuxolimab. This chain joins TRBV19 and TRBJ2-3; D assignment may be TRBD1 or TRBD2 (5 bases each). The sequence was obtained from an adult with an advanced solid tumor such as melanoma, head and neck, liver or kidney cancer. The CDR3 spells CATSSQGDSGTDTQYF. The DNA of the CDR3 is TGTGCCACCAGTAGTCAAGGGGATAGCGGCACAGATACGCAGTATTTT.